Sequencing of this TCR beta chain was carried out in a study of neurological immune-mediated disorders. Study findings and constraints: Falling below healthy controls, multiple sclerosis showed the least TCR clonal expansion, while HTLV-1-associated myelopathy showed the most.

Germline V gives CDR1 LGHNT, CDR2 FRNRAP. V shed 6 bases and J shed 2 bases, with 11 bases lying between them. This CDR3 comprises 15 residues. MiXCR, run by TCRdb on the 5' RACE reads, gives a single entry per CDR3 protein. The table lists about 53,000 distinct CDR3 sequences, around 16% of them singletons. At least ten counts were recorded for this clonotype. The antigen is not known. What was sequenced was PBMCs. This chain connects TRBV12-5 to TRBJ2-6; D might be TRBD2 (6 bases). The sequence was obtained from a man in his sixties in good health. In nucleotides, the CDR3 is TGTGCTAGTGGAACGGGACTTGCTGGGGCCAACGTCCTGACTTTC. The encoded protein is CASGTGLAGANVLTF.